The 32 T cell receptor beta chains presented below share a single source sample, sequenced in a study of blood T cell repertoires in COVID-19. TCRdb's copy holds only in-frame clones and misses some; the assay was immunoSEQ multiplex PCR. The sample gives approximately 200,000 clones, 79% of which show up once; around a sixth is in the top ten. Input material: peripheral blood. These receptors were taken from a man in his fifties or sixties with active or convalescent COVID-19.

Regarding this clone: At the DNA level, this CDR3 is encoded by other sequences in the same sample as well. The rearrangement joins TRBV7-9 to TRBJ2-7; no definite D call. Trimming removed 3 bases at V and 6 bases at J, with 6 bases between. Germline V gene lookup returns CDR1 SEHNR and CDR2 FQNEAQ (reference sequence). The CDR3 runs 11 residues. The CDR3 spells CASSFTGEQYF. For the CDR3, the DNA is TGTGCCAGCAGCTTTACGGGCGAGCAGTACTTC.

The V call is TRBV14, the J call TRBJ2-1, with 13 bases matching TRBD2. The CDR3 loop spans 17 amino acids. Germline V gene data show CDR1 as SGHDN and CDR2 as FVKESK. The junction had 8 bases not matched to a gene; V was cut back by 3 bases and J by 6 bases. The CDR3 nucleotides are TGTGCCAGCAGCCAGAAGCGACGACTAGCGGGAGGCAATGAGCAGTTCTTC. Translating it yields CASSQKRRLAGGNEQFF.

The chain couples TRBV19 to TRBJ2-3, with 7 bases identical to TRBD2. V lost 0 bases, J lost 6 bases, and 3 bases stayed unmatched. The CDR3 runs 14 residues. Germline CDR1 and CDR2: LNHDA and SQIVND (reference sequence). CDR3 DNA: TGTGCCAGTAGTATAGATCCGCGGGAGGATACGCAGTATTTT. Encoded protein: CASSIDPREDTQYF.

This chain connects TRBV5-1 to TRBJ2-2, with D maybe TRBD2 (5 bases). Germline-derived CDR1 and CDR2 are SGHRS and YFSETQ. The CDR3 consists of 15 residues. The germline V and J ends were trimmed by 1 base and 2 bases, with 9 bases remaining between them. The CDR3 nucleotides are TGCGCCAGCAGCTTGAGTAGCGACAACACCGGGGAGCTGTTTTTT. Translated, it gives CASSLSSDNTGELFF.

V and J are TRBV5-4 and TRBJ2-1; TRBD2 agrees at 13 bases. V lost 4 bases and J lost 8; bases outside the gene matches: 9. The germline gives CDR1 SGHNT, CDR2 YYREEE (reference sequence). The CDR3 loop spans 16 amino acids. CDR3 residues: CASSPSTSGRRDEQFF. The CDR3 nucleotides are TGTGCCAGCAGCCCCTCGACTAGCGGGAGGAGGGATGAGCAGTTCTTC. The full variable domain, completed using reference TRBV5-4 and TRBJ2-1, is ETGVTQSPTHLIKTRGQQVTLRCSSQSGHNTVSWYQQALGQGPQFIFQYYREEENGRGNFPPRFSGLQFPNYSSELNVNALELDDSALYLCASSPSTSGRRDEQFFGPGTRLTVL.

As concerns this clone: The sample carries other DNA sequences with the same CDR3. The rearrangement links TRBV4-3 to TRBJ2-7, with D perhaps TRBD1 (6 bases). Trimming left V 0 bases short and J 0 bases short, with 9 bases between. The germline gives CDR1 LGHNA, CDR2 YSLEER. The CDR3 contains 15 residues. The CDR3 sequence: CASSQETGSSYEQYF. CDR3 in DNA: TGCGCCAGCAGCCAAGAAACAGGGAGCTCCTACGAGCAGTACTTC.

The sample holds many counts of this clone. The chain couples TRBV5-4 to TRBJ1-1; possibly TRBD1 for D (5 bases). The V end lost 1 base, the J end lost 4 bases, and 14 bases lay between the germline ends. This CDR3 comprises 15 residues. Germline V gene sequence: CDR1 SGHNT, CDR2 YYREEE (reference sequence). In nucleotides, the CDR3 is TGTGCCAGCAGCTTGTGGCAGGGCGAAACCACTGAAGCTTTCTTT. This sequence encodes CASSLWQGETTEAFF.

The chain combines TRBV11-3 with TRBJ2-2, with 12 bases that match TRBD1. The CDR3 length is 16 residues. V shed 3 bases, J shed 6 bases, and the junction held 5 bases outside the gene matches. Germline CDR1 is SGHNT and CDR2 is YENEEA. CDR3 DNA sequence: TGTGCCAGCAGCTTGGGACAGGGGGCGCGATCCGGGGAGCTGTTTTTT. Translation: CASSLGQGARSGELFF.

This clone was found once. The rearrangement joins TRBV7-7 to TRBJ2-2; 14 bases are a match to TRBD2. V was clipped by 5 bases and J by 10 bases; unmatched bases: 9. The CDR3 has 16 residues. Germline lookup yields CDR1 SSHAT and CDR2 FNYEAQ (reference sequence). In DNA form, the CDR3 reads TGTGCCAGCAGCGTACGACTAGCGGGAGGGCCAGTGGAGCTGTTTTTT. This encodes CASSVRLAGGPVELFF.

The chain employs TRBV11-2 and TRBJ2-5; D remains ambiguous. Between the trimmed V and J ends, which lost 5 bases and 5 bases, there was a span of 24 bases. Per the germline V gene, CDR1 is SGHAT and CDR2 is FQNNGV. This CDR3 comprises 17 residues. This CDR3 reads CASSPSKPVRPWETQYF. In DNA, the CDR3 is TGTGCCAGCAGCCCCTCAAAACCTGTGAGGCCCTGGGAGACCCAGTACTTC.

This clone was seen more than once but under ten times. V is TRBV7-3 and J is TRBJ2-2; 8 bases are shared with TRBD1. The trim removed 3 bases at V and 0 bases at J, leaving 3 bases unmatched. Germline V gene data show CDR1 as SGHTA and CDR2 as FQGTGA. The CDR3 is 16 residues long. The CDR3 here is CASSLSGGSNTGELFF. The CDR3 DNA is TGTGCCAGCAGCTTGTCAGGGGGCTCGAACACCGGGGAGCTGTTTTTT. Full variable domain (outside the CDR3, taken from reference TRBV7-3 and TRBJ2-2): GAGVSQTPSNKVTEKGKYVELRCDPISGHTALYWYRQSLGQGPEFLIYFQGTGAADDSGLPNDRFFAVRPEGSVSTLKIQRTERGDSAVYLCASSLSGGSNTGELFFGEGSRLTVL.

The chain links TRBV29-1 to TRBJ2-7; the match to TRBD1 covers 9 bases. The CDR3 sequence is 13 residues long. Trimming took 7 bases from V and 7 from J; bases not matched to a gene: 11. The germline CDR1 and CDR2 sequences are SQVTM and ANQGSEA. The DNA for the CDR3 is TGCAGCGCCGGAGGGACAGGGATGAGGGAGCAGTACTTC. Translated: CSAGGTGMREQYF.

The chain carries TRBV5-1 and TRBJ2-1; perhaps TRBD2 as D (5 bases). CDR3 length equals 14 residues. From germline, CDR1 is SGHRS and CDR2 YFSETQ. V was cut by 8 bases and J by 0 bases, with 12 bases left in between. This CDR3 reads CASSRDDSYNEQFF. Written as DNA, the CDR3 is TGCGCCAGTTCGAGGGATGACTCCTACAATGAGCAGTTCTTC. Full variable domain (outside the CDR3, taken from reference TRBV5-1 and TRBJ2-1): KAGVTQTPRYLIKTRGQQVTLSCSPISGHRSVSWYQQTPGQGLQFLFEYFSETQRNKGNFPGRFSGRQFSNSRSEMNVSTLELGDSALYLCASSRDDSYNEQFFGPGTRLTVL.

The chain joins TRBV7-2 to TRBJ2-3, with D possibly matching TRBD1 (5 bases). CDR1 and CDR2 (germline): SGHTA, FQGNSA. The CDR3 runs to 15 residues. V shed 1 base and J shed 1 base, with 9 bases lying between them. CDR3 protein: CASSLVGRRTDTQYF. The CDR3 bases are TGTGCCAGCAGCTTAGTGGGGCGGCGCACAGATACGCAGTATTTT.

The J gene is TRBJ1-2, the V gene TRBV9; D ambiguous. Germline loops: CDR1 SGDLS, CDR2 YYNGEE. The CDR3 is 12 amino acids. V dropped 0 bases and J dropped 4 bases, with 4 bases sitting between them. CDR3 coding DNA: TGTGCCAGCAGCGTAGGGAGCTATGGCTACACCTTC. Protein product: CASSVGSYGYTF.

This chain uses TRBV4-1 with TRBJ1-2; D might be TRBD1 (5 bases). The CDR3 spans 14 residues. From germline, CDR1 is MGHRA and CDR2 YSYEKL. V was clipped by 0 bases and J by 2 bases, with 7 bases between them. Here the CDR3 DNA reads TGCGCCAGCAGCCAAGACGGGGGGAACTATGGCTACACCTTC. Encoded protein: CASSQDGGNYGYTF.

The sample holds a few counts of this clone. The chain links TRBV18 to TRBJ1-6, with 8 bases lining up with TRBD1. J was trimmed by 7 bases and V by 5 bases; bases with no gene match: 10. Germline V lookup: CDR1 KGHSH, CDR2 LQKENI. The CDR3 length is 16 residues. As DNA, the CDR3 is TGTGCCAGCTCATCTAAATCCCGGGACAGGAATTCACCCCTCCACTTT. Translated, it gives CASSSKSRDRNSPLHF.

The gene calls are TRBV6-5 and TRBJ2-2, with D perhaps matching TRBD1 (6 bases). Germline CDR1 is MNHEY and CDR2 is SVGAGI. This CDR3 is 14 amino acids long. V lost 6 bases and J 7 bases, leaving 15 bases between the germline ends. The CDR3 is CASRITGLVGELFF. CDR3 DNA sequence: TGTGCCAGCAGAATAACAGGGTTGGTCGGGGAGCTGTTTTTT.

The rearrangement uses TRBV27 and TRBJ2-7, with TRBD1 matching 7 bases. The germline V gene has CDR1 MNHEY and CDR2 SMNVEV (reference sequence). CDR3 size: 16 residues. V gave up 1 base and J gave up 3 bases; unmatched junction bases: 9. As DNA, the CDR3 is TGTGCCAGCAGTTTATTGGCCGGGACAGCCTACTACGAGCAGTACTTC. Amino acid sequence: CASSLLAGTAYYEQYF.

The chain is built from TRBV15 and TRBJ2-1; no reliable D call. The V gene lost 0 bases and the J gene lost 4 bases, with 7 bases spanning the gap. Germline lookup yields CDR1 LNHNV and CDR2 YYDKDF (reference sequence). CDR3 length: 14 amino acids. CDR3 sequence reads: CATSRDTGYNEQFF. CDR3 bases: TGTGCCACCAGCAGAGATACCGGGTACAATGAGCAGTTCTTC.

V gene TRBV18 combines with J gene TRBJ2-1; D remains unclear. Germline CDR1 is KGHSH and CDR2 is LQKENI. The germline V and J ends were trimmed by 0 bases and 1 base, with 4 bases remaining between them. This CDR3 is built from 14 residues. The DNA for the CDR3 is TGTGCCAGCTCACCACCGGAGTCCTACAATGAGCAGTTCTTC. Amino acid sequence: CASSPPESYNEQFF. Supplemented by reference TRBV18 and TRBJ2-1, the full variable domain reads NAGVMQNPRHLVRRRGQEARLRCSPMKGHSHVYWYRQLPEEGLKFMVYLQKENIIDESGMPKERFSAEFPKEGPSILRIQQVVRGDSAAYFCASSPPESYNEQFFGPGTRLTVL.

This clone was counted only a few times. The chain combines TRBV19 with TRBJ1-1; the match to TRBD1 covers 8 bases. This CDR3 contains 12 residues. Trimming removed 4 bases from V and 10 bases from J; junction bases left unmatched: 5. Germline V gene data show CDR1 as LNHDA and CDR2 as SQIVND (reference sequence). In nucleotides, the CDR3 is TGTGCCAGTAGTACCCTACAGGGGGGAGCTTTCTTT. Protein sequence: CASSTLQGGAFF.

This chain links TRBV4-3 with TRBJ1-4, with TRBD1 as a possible D gene (5 bases). The CDR3 totals 19 residues. Trimming shortened V by 0 bases and J by 0 bases, and 17 bases separated the two germline ends. CDR1 and CDR2 (germline): LGHNA, YSLEER. The CDR3 protein is CASSQDYDSSPATNEKLFF. DNA for the CDR3: TGCGCCAGCAGCCAAGATTACGACAGTTCACCAGCAACTAATGAAAAACTGTTTTTT.

The J gene is TRBJ2-7, the V gene TRBV7-9; 8 nucleotides align to TRBD1. After removal of 3 bases from V and 2 bases from J, the junction contained 6 bases not matched to a gene. Germline values: CDR1 SEHNR, CDR2 FQNEAQ (reference sequence). This CDR3 spans 15 amino acids. CDR3 protein: CASSFHRDRPYEQYF. CDR3 DNA sequence: TGTGCCAGCAGCTTCCACCGGGACAGGCCCTACGAGCAGTACTTC.

The chain links TRBV27 to TRBJ1-2, with D possibly TRBD1 on 5 matching bases. From germline, CDR1 is MNHEY and CDR2 SMNVEV (reference sequence). The germline V and J ends were trimmed by 0 bases and 2 bases, with 10 bases remaining between them. The CDR3 is 15 amino acids. The CDR3 sequence is CASSLSRGGNYGYTF. The CDR3 DNA is TGTGCCAGCAGTTTATCCCGGGGGGGGAACTATGGCTACACCTTC.

The chain employs TRBV10-3 and TRBJ2-1; 11 positions agree with TRBD2. With V trimmed by 6 bases and J by 4 bases, 8 bases remained unmatched. The CDR3 extends over 16 amino acids. Looked up from germline, CDR1 is ENHRY and CDR2 is SYGVKD. In DNA form, the CDR3 reads TGTGCCATCAGATCCGACCTAGCGGGAGGATACAATGAGCAGTTCTTC. It specifies CAIRSDLAGGYNEQFF.

This sequence joins TRBV30 and TRBJ1-6; no firm D call. From germline, CDR1 is GTSNPN and CDR2 SVGIG (reference sequence). This CDR3 has 17 residues. V was trimmed by 1 base and J by 0 bases, leaving 13 bases between them. CDR3 in amino acids: CAWSASKELSYNSPLHF. In DNA form, the CDR3 reads TGTGCCTGGAGTGCCTCTAAAGAGCTCTCCTATAATTCACCCCTCCACTTT.

This clone is a singleton in its sample. This sequence joins TRBV7-2 and TRBJ2-3; 8 bases agree with TRBD1. This CDR3 has 16 amino acids. CDR1 is SGHTA, CDR2 FQGNSA, per germline. The trim removed 3 bases at V and 5 bases at J, leaving 10 bases unmatched. For the CDR3, the DNA is TGTGCCAGCAGCTTCAGTGGAGTCAGGGGGCGAGATACGCAGTATTTT. This gives the protein CASSFSGVRGRDTQYF. The full variable domain, in which reference TRBV7-2 and TRBJ2-3 provide the parts outside the CDR3, is GAGVSQSPSNKVTEKGKDVELRCDPISGHTALYWYRQSLGQGLEFLIYFQGNSAPDKSGLPSDRFSAERTGGSVSTLTIQRTQQEDSAVYLCASSFSGVRGRDTQYFGPGTRLTVL.

CDR3 sequence: CSAMDRYYEQYF. The CDR3 DNA reads TGCAGCGCTATGGACAGATACTACGAGCAGTACTTC. This sequence joins TRBV29-1 and TRBJ2-7, with D tentatively TRBD1 (6 bases). The germline V and J ends were trimmed by 7 bases and 3 bases, with 13 bases remaining between them. In germline, CDR1 is SQVTM, CDR2 ANQGSEA. There are 12 residues in the CDR3.

This clone was seen only a few times. The V and J genes are TRBV5-1 and TRBJ2-2; maybe TRBD2 (5 bases). This CDR3 contains 16 residues. V dropped 1 base and J dropped 0 bases, with 10 bases sitting between them. CDR1 and CDR2 (germline): SGHRS, YFSETQ. The CDR3 sequence: CASSLTRAANTGELFF. CDR3 sequence (DNA): TGCGCCAGCAGCTTGACTAGGGCCGCGAACACCGGGGAGCTGTTTTTT.

This clone occurred a few times. Within the sample, other DNA sequences also encode this same CDR3. CDR3 loop: CASSSRGGEETQYF. The CDR3 coding sequence is TGTGCCAGCAGCTCTCGGGGAGGAGAGGAGACCCAGTACTTC. The chain links TRBV5-8 to TRBJ2-5; D might be TRBD2 (6 bases). V was shortened by 3 bases and J by 5 bases, with 14 bases between the two germline ends. CDR3 size: 14 residues. Germline V lookup: CDR1 SGHTS, CDR2 YDEGEE.

The CDR3 sequence is CASREGRGTLINYGYTF. The CDR3 DNA follows: TGTGCCAGCAGAGAGGGGAGGGGGACCCTCATTAACTATGGCTACACCTTC. The J gene is TRBJ1-2, the V gene TRBV5-4; D is perhaps TRBD1 (6 bases). V lost 5 bases and J 1 base, leaving 21 bases between the germline ends. The length of the CDR3 is 17 residues. Germline CDR1 SGHNT, CDR2 YYREEE (reference sequence). The full variable domain, completed using reference TRBV5-4 and TRBJ1-2, is ETGVTQSPTHLIKTRGQQVTLRCSSQSGHNTVSWYQQALGQGPQFIFQYYREEENGRGNFPPRFSGLQFPNYSSELNVNALELDDSALYLCASREGRGTLINYGYTFGSGTRLTVV.